This T cell receptor beta chain is drawn from a study of blood T cells in healthy people across ages. Study results and caveats: Relative to aged donors, long-lived donors carried more naive CD4+ cells and displayed higher diversity.

Details on this clonotype: The antigen is undetermined. A much larger clone differs by one base, so this may be a read error.

Germline CDR1 and CDR2: SNHLY and FYNNEI. The CDR3 loop spans 13 amino acids. Unmatched junction bases numbered 3, after V lost 6 bases and J lost 5 bases. Using a J-beta primer mix together with a sample-barcoded 5' primer, a second PCR was run for roughly 7 to 11 cycles. From the 5' RACE reads, TCRdb called clonotypes with MiXCR, one entry per CDR3 protein. Among 650,000 to 700,000 distinct CDR3 sequences, about 50% were seen once, and the ten largest hold roughly 13%. The V call is TRBV2, the J call TRBJ2-1, with 8 bases that match TRBD2. Sequenced sample: blood. This sequence originates from a woman older than 75 in good health. CDR3 loop: CASRDGGDNEQFF. The DNA for the CDR3 is TGTGCCAGCAGGGACGGGGGGGACAATGAGCAGTTCTTC.